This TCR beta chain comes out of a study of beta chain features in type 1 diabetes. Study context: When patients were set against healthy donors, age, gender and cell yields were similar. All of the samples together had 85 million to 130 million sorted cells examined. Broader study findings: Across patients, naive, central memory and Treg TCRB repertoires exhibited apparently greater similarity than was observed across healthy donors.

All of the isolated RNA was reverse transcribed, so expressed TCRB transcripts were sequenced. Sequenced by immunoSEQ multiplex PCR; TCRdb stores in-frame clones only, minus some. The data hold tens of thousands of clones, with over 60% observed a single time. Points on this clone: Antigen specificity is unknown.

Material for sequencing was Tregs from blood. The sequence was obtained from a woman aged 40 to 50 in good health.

This CDR3 is CASSQDGQRGYTF. CDR3 DNA: TGTGCCAGCAGCCAAGACGGGCAGCGGGGCTACACCTTC. The chain couples TRBV14 to TRBJ1-2; D is ambiguous. The V gene's germline CDR1 is SGHDN and CDR2 FVKESK. Trimming left V 0 bases short and J 8 bases short, with 10 bases between. The CDR3 spans 13 residues.